This T cell receptor beta chain was profiled in a study of blood T cells in healthy people across ages. Germline V CDR1 and CDR2: MNHEY, SVGAGI. The CDR3 sequence is 13 residues long. With respect to this clonotype: The antigen is not known.

A J-beta primer mix and a sample-barcoded 5' primer were used in a second PCR of about 7 to 12 cycles. Every cDNA was tagged by a template-switch adaptor with 12 random nucleotides. TCRdb reanalysed the 5' RACE reads using MiXCR and keeps one entry per CDR3 protein. The data hold 1,100,000 or so distinct CDR3 sequences, with more than 40% observed a single time. Per-sample yields of isolated PBMCs were at least 7 million. Regarding the study as a whole: Age showed a roughly linear inverse relationship with TCR beta diversity per million T cells. The unknown donor CMV status may have confounded expanded clonotype changes.

The gene calls are TRBV6-5 and TRBJ2-4; D not certain. The J call may not be correct, given that the DNA end is closer to TRBJ2-5. The TCR sequence derives from an older woman in good health. The sequencing sample was made of blood. In DNA, the CDR3 is TGTGCCAGCAGTTACCCGTACGAAGAGACCCAGTACTTC. Its translation: CASSYPYEETQYF.